A selection of T cell receptor beta chains follows, all from one sample in a study of blood T cell repertoires in COVID-19. Assay used: immunoSEQ multiplex PCR; TCRdb lists only in-frame clones, some missing. The data contain tens of thousands of clones, approximately 87% of them singletons. The sequenced sample was peripheral blood. The source is a woman aged 80 or over with acute or convalescent COVID-19. Each CDR3 is given with its conserved first and last residue. A D gene is named only where the DNA matches it firmly. Clone sizes are given selectively: once, few, many, or a class where the clone is expanded.

d_gene,abundance,j_gene,v_gene,CDR3nt,CDR3aa
TRBD1,NA,TRBJ1-3,TRBV6-4,TGTGCCAGCAGTGACTCGAAGAGGGGGCGAAGAAACACCATATATTTT,CASSDSKRGRRNTIYF
TRBD1,NA,TRBJ2-4,TRBV5-1,TGCGCCAGCAGCGTCCACGGGACAGGGGCTGACATTCAGTACTTC,CASSVHGTGADIQYF
NA,NA,TRBJ2-1,TRBV9,TGTGCCAGCAGCGTAGGAGGGAACAATGAGCAGTTCTTC,CASSVGGNNEQFF
TRBD2,NA,TRBJ2-1,TRBV10-3,TGTGCCATCACTGTGAGCGGGAGCAATGAGCAGTTCTTC,CAITVSGSNEQFF
NA,NA,TRBJ1-2,TRBV29-1,TGCAGCGTTGAGCCCCCGCCTCCCACACGCACAGGGAACTATGGCTACACCTTC,CSVEPPPPTRTGNYGYTF
TRBD1,NA,TRBJ2-7,TRBV5-5,TGTGCCAGCAGGAGACAGGGCTCACTCTCCTACGAGCAGTACTTC,CASRRQGSLSYEQYF
TRBD2,NA,TRBJ2-1,TRBV5-4,TGTGCCAGCGGGCTAGCGGGAGGCAATGAGCAGTTCTTC,CASGLAGGNEQFF
NA,few,TRBJ1-4,TRBV3-1/TRBV3-2,TGTGCCAGCAGCCAAACCGGGTTACCTAATGAAAAACTGTTTTTT,CASSQTGLPNEKLFF
NA,NA,TRBJ1-2,TRBV24-1,TGTGCCACTTCCGAAGGTCGGGACTATGGCTACACCTTC,CATSEGRDYGYTF
TRBD2,NA,TRBJ2-5,TRBV5-4,TGTGCCAGCAGTTCAGGGACTAGCGGGAGAGGGTTCGAGACCCAGTACTTC,CASSSGTSGRGFETQYF
NA,few,TRBJ1-2,TRBV28,TGTGCCAGCCACAGCCCGGGAAGGGATGGCTACACCTTC,CASHSPGRDGYTF
NA,NA,TRBJ1-4,TRBV19,TGTGCCAGTAGTATAGTGGCACGTGGAGCTAATGAAAAACTGTTTTTT,CASSIVARGANEKLFF
TRBD1,NA,TRBJ1-2,TRBV24-1,TGTGCCACCAGTGATCCGGGACAGGGAGATGGCTACACCTTC,CATSDPGQGDGYTF
TRBD2,NA,TRBJ2-5,TRBV7-8,TGTGCCAGCAGCTTAGGGGCTAGCGGGAGGGCCGGCGAGACCCAGTACTTC,CASSLGASGRAGETQYF
TRBD1,NA,TRBJ1-2,TRBV5-6,TGTGCCAGCAGCACAGGACAGGGAAAGTTCTTTAACTATGGCTACACCTTC,CASSTGQGKFFNYGYTF
TRBD1,NA,TRBJ1-4,TRBV5-5,TGTGCCAGCAGCCGGACAGGGAGTAATGAAAAACTGTTTTTT,CASSRTGSNEKLFF
TRBD1,NA,TRBJ1-1,TRBV13,TGTGCCAGCAGCTTAAACAGGGGGACTGAAGCTTTCTTT,CASSLNRGTEAFF
TRBD2,once,TRBJ2-3,TRBV5-4,TGTGCCAGCAGCCCGACTAGCGGATTAAGCAATACGCAGTATTTT,CASSPTSGLSNTQYF
TRBD2,once,TRBJ2-7,TRBV11-2,TGTGCCAGCAGCTTCACCGGGACTAGCGGGATGGCCTACGAGCAGTACTTC,CASSFTGTSGMAYEQYF
TRBD1,once,TRBJ1-1,TRBV5-6,TGTGCCAGCAGCTTGGGACAGGGTACAATGAACACTGAAGCTTTCTTT,CASSLGQGTMNTEAFF
TRBD2,NA,TRBJ2-7,TRBV3-1/TRBV3-2,TGTGCCAGCAGCCAAGCCCTAGCGGGAGTCGAGCAGTACTTC,CASSQALAGVEQYF
TRBD1,once,TRBJ2-1,TRBV5-1,TGCGCCAGCAGTTGGGGACAGGCCGACAATGAGCAGTTCTTC,CASSWGQADNEQFF
NA,NA,TRBJ1-1,TRBV12-3/TRBV12-4,TGTGCCAGCACCCGGAGCACTGAAGCTTTCTTT,CASTRSTEAFF
NA,NA,TRBJ1-2,TRBV19,TGTGCCAGTAGTAAACACCGGGAGAGGGGTAACTATGGCTACACCTTC,CASSKHRERGNYGYTF
NA,NA,TRBJ2-1,TRBV10-2,TGCGCCAGCAGTGACAATAGCCCCTGGGTTCACAATGAGCAGTTCTTC,CASSDNSPWVHNEQFF
NA,NA,TRBJ2-1,TRBV4-1,TGCGCCAGCAGCCAAGATCTAGCTAGCGACTGGACGTTCTTC,CASSQDLASDWTFF
NA,NA,TRBJ1-1,TRBV10-3,TGTGCCATCAGTGATGTAGGAGCGAACACTGAAGCTTTCTTT,CAISDVGANTEAFF
NA,few,TRBJ1-4,TRBV11-2,TGTGCCAGCAGCGGGGGGGGGAAAAGGCCGATAGTTTTT,CASSGGGKRPIVF
TRBD1,NA,TRBJ1-1,TRBV25-1,TGTGCCAGCAGTACGTGGACAGGATTGAACACTGAAGCTTTCTTT,CASSTWTGLNTEAFF
TRBD1,NA,TRBJ1-2,TRBV19,TGTGCCAGTACCAAAGACAGGGGAGACTATGGCTACACCTTC,CASTKDRGDYGYTF
NA,NA,TRBJ2-3,TRBV6-2/TRBV6-3,TGTGCCAGCAGTTATACAGAGTCCCACACAGATACGCAGTATTTT,CASSYTESHTDTQYF
NA,once,TRBJ2-1,TRBV18,TGTGCCAGCTCACCCGGGACTCCGTGGGCCAATGAGCAGTTCTTC,CASSPGTPWANEQFF
TRBD1,once,TRBJ2-7,TRBV7-2,TGTGCCAGCACCCGGGACAGAGTAGTCTACGAGCAGTACTTC,CASTRDRVVYEQYF
NA,NA,TRBJ2-6,TRBV6-2/TRBV6-3,TGTGCCAGCAGTTCCCCGTTCTCTGGGGCCAACGTCCTGACTTTC,CASSSPFSGANVLTF
TRBD1,NA,TRBJ1-2,TRBV5-4,TGTGCCAGCAGCTTCGGAGGACAGGGTCATGGCTACACCTTC,CASSFGGQGHGYTF
TRBD1,NA,TRBJ1-2,TRBV28,TGTGCCAGCAGTGACGACAGGGGGCGCGACTATGGCTACACCTTC,CASSDDRGRDYGYTF
TRBD2,few,TRBJ2-1,TRBV27,TGTGCCAGCAGTTTCTGGCTAGCGGATACGAGCTCCTACAATGAGCAGTTCTTC,CASSFWLADTSSYNEQFF
TRBD1,NA,TRBJ2-7,TRBV29-1,TGCAGCGCCTCAGTCACGGGACAGCTACACTCCTACGAGCAGTACTTC,CSASVTGQLHSYEQYF
TRBD1,NA,TRBJ2-1,TRBV5-4,TGTGCCAGCAGGGGGACAGGGGGAAGAACCTACAATGAGCAGTTCTTC,CASRGTGGRTYNEQFF
NA,NA,TRBJ2-1,TRBV5-5,TGTGCCAGCAGCTTTTGGGGGCCGGGGAATGAGCAGTTCTTC,CASSFWGPGNEQFF
NA,NA,TRBJ1-5,TRBV19,TGTGCCAGTAGTGGTGCGGGGGGCAATCAGCCCCAGCATTTT,CASSGAGGNQPQHF
NA,NA,TRBJ1-6,TRBV4-1,TGCGCCAGCAGCCGTCCGGAACAGTTCAGTCCCCTCCACTTT,CASSRPEQFSPLHF
TRBD2,many,TRBJ2-3,TRBV29-1,TGCAGCCTTGAGATTAGGCTAGCGGGTAGCACAGATACGCAGTATTTT,CSLEIRLAGSTDTQYF
NA,NA,TRBJ2-1,TRBV3-1/TRBV3-2,TGTGCCAGCGGCGGGGTTAATGAGCAGTTCTTC,CASGGVNEQFF
TRBD1,NA,TRBJ1-4,TRBV10-1,TGCGCCAGCAGTGATCAGGGGGCGCGTGAAAAACTGTTTTTT,CASSDQGAREKLFF
TRBD2,NA,TRBJ2-5,TRBV30,TGTGCCTGGAGCGAAAAACTAGCGGGAGGTGGAGAGACCCAGTACTTC,CAWSEKLAGGGETQYF
NA,NA,TRBJ2-7,TRBV12-3/TRBV12-4,TGTGCCAGCAGTTTACAGTACGAGCAGTACTTC,CASSLQYEQYF
NA,NA,TRBJ1-5,TRBV18,TGTGCCAGCTCACCTCTGGGAGGGACTAATCAGCCCCAGCATTTT,CASSPLGGTNQPQHF
TRBD1,NA,TRBJ1-5,TRBV12-5,TGTGCTAGTGGCCGGGACAGGGTTAATCAGCCCCAGCATTTT,CASGRDRVNQPQHF